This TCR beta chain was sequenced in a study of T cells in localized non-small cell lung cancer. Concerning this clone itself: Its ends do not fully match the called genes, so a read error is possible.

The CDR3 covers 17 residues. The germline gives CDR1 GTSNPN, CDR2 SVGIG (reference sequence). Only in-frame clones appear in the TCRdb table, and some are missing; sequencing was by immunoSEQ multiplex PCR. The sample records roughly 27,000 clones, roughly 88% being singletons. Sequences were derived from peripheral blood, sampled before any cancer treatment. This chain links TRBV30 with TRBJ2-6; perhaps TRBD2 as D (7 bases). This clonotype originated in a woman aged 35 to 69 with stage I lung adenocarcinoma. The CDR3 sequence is CAGRGDGMSSGANVLTF. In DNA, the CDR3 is TGTGCCGGGAGGGGGGACGGCATGAGCTCTGGGGCCAACGTCCTGACTTTC.